Sequencing of this TCR beta chain was carried out in a study of T cell responses to AZD1222 COVID-19 vaccine. Libraries were prepared by immunoSEQ multiplex PCR; TCRdb keeps only in-frame clonotypes and omits some of them. The table includes 80,000 to 95,000 clones, 90% detected once. A word on this clone: Its target is unknown.

Notes on the study in general: Sampled repertoires all dated from after the peak T cell response. Clonal diversity may have been underestimated in mostly white British donors. Receipt of two AZD1222 doses was followed by a rise in Spike-specific TCR breadth and depth. The CD4 TCRs associated with vaccination extended across spike and predominated at 160-218 and 743-854.

Deletions cut 3 bases from V and 1 base from J, with 11 bases between. From germline, CDR1 is SGHNT and CDR2 YYREEE (reference sequence). The CDR3 is 16 amino acids. Sequencing used peripheral blood, obtained on day 0 of AZD1222 vaccination. This chain links TRBV5-4 with TRBJ1-6, with no clear D. This TCR was sampled from an adult in good health. The CDR3 coding sequence is TGTGCCAGCAGCTCCGGTGGTGGATCCTATAATTCACCCCTCCACTTT. It specifies CASSSGGGSYNSPLHF.